These 28 T cell receptor beta chains came from one sample sequenced in a study of blood T cell repertoires in COVID-19. The protocol was immunoSEQ multiplex PCR, while the TCRdb copy is restricted to in-frame clones and leaves out a portion. The sample contains about 35,000 clones, around four fifths of which appear only once. The sequenced sample was peripheral blood. The receptors were gathered from a man in his fifties or sixties with acute or convalescent COVID-19.

The CDR3 loop reads CASIGGGSSYNEQFF. The DNA for the CDR3 is TGTGCCAGCATCGGGGGGGGTAGCTCCTACAATGAGCAGTTCTTC. The chain combines TRBV2 with TRBJ2-1; 8 bases fit TRBD2. CDR3 length equals 15 residues. Germline V gene sequence: CDR1 SNHLY, CDR2 FYNNEI. V shed 7 bases, J shed 0 bases, and the junction held 5 bases outside the gene matches.

This clone has only one observation. The CDR3 region has the DNA TGTGCCAGCAGCGCCCCAGGGAGGAGGAACACCGGGGAGCTGTTTTTT. This sequence encodes CASSAPGRRNTGELFF. The chain recombines TRBV3-1 (or the pseudogene TRBV3-2) with TRBJ2-2, with D possibly being TRBD2 (6 bases). This CDR3 has 16 residues. CDR1 and CDR2 from the germline V gene are LGHDT and YNNKEL (reference sequence). V lost 5 bases to trimming and J lost 1 base, with 14 bases between them.

The V gene is TRBV6-4, the J gene TRBJ2-2; unclear D gene. V gave up 0 bases and J gave up 1 base, with 6 bases separating them. This CDR3 has 15 residues. Germline-derived CDR1 and CDR2 are MRHNA and SNTAGT. The CDR3 sequence: CASSDSSGNTGELFF. DNA for the CDR3: TGTGCCAGCAGTGACTCATCCGGGAACACCGGGGAGCTGTTTTTT.

This clone has just a few counts. The chain joins TRBV7-9 to TRBJ2-2; D gene unclear. V dropped 1 base and J dropped 1 base, with 4 bases sitting between them. This CDR3 is built from 14 residues. CDR1 and CDR2 (germline): SEHNR, FQNEAQ (reference sequence). The CDR3 region has the DNA TGTGCCAGCAGCTTAGGACAGAACACCGGGGAGCTGTTTTTT. It codes for CASSLGQNTGELFF. The whole variable domain, remainder taken from reference TRBV7-9 and TRBJ2-2, is DTGVSQNPRHKITKRGQNVTFRCDPISEHNRLYWYRQTLGQGPEFLTYFQNEAQLEKSRLLSDRFSAERPKGSFSTLEIQRTEQGDSAMYLCASSLGQNTGELFFGEGSRLTVL.

The chain is built from TRBV5-1 and TRBJ1-6; D is perhaps TRBD1 (6 bases). Trimming shortened V by 4 bases and J by 8 bases, and 16 bases separated the two germline ends. The CDR3 sequence is 15 residues long. Per germline, CDR1 SGHRS and CDR2 YFSETQ. In DNA, the CDR3 is TGCGCCAGCAGCCCCGCAGGGGAATGGGATTCACCCCTCCACTTT. Protein product: CASSPAGEWDSPLHF.

V and J are TRBV20-1 and TRBJ2-7; TRBD2 aligns across 9 bases. The germline CDR1 and CDR2 sequences are DFQATT and SNEGSKA (reference sequence). The length of the CDR3 is 11 residues. V lost 4 bases and J lost 10; bases outside the gene matches: 5. CDR3: CSANSGGDQYF. CDR3 nucleotides: TGCAGTGCTAATAGCGGGGGTGATCAGTACTTC.

This sequence joins TRBV9 and TRBJ2-3, with TRBD2 matching over 9 bases. Germline-derived CDR1 and CDR2 are SGDLS and YYNGEE. The V and J ends lost 0 bases and 6 bases, in that order; junction bases with no gene match: 5. The CDR3 extends over 15 amino acids. CDR3 nucleotide sequence: TGTGCCAGCAGCGTAGTAGGAGCGGGGGGTGATACGCAGTATTTT. Translation: CASSVVGAGGDTQYF.

This chain links TRBV6-5 with TRBJ2-3; 8 bases are a match to TRBD2. Germline lookup yields CDR1 MNHEY and CDR2 SVGAGI. Losses at the gene ends were 8 bases for V and 3 bases for J; bases not matched to a gene: 7. This CDR3 region has 14 residues. CDR3 DNA: TGTGCCAGCGTCAAGGCTAGCGGGACAGATACGCAGTATTTT. The encoded protein is CASVKASGTDTQYF.

This chain connects TRBV19 to TRBJ2-4; 12 bases match TRBD1. This CDR3 is 16 amino acids long. Unmatched junction bases numbered 6, after V lost 5 bases and J lost 4 bases. Germline assignment: CDR1 LNHDA and CDR2 SQIVND (reference sequence). The CDR3 protein is CASSAGTGGSKNIQYF. The DNA for the CDR3 is TGTGCCAGTAGTGCAGGGACAGGGGGCTCTAAAAACATTCAGTACTTC.

This clone was found a few times. This rearrangement joins TRBV29-1 to TRBJ2-5; tentatively, D is TRBD2 (5 bases). Germline V lookup: CDR1 SQVTM, CDR2 ANQGSEA. The CDR3 length is 12 residues. The V end was cut by 4 bases, the J end by 1 base, with 7 bases between. CDR3 bases: TGCAGCGTTGGGGCGGGCCAAGAGACCCAGTACTTC. This gives the protein CSVGAGQETQYF. Together with reference TRBV29-1 and TRBJ2-5, the CDR3 gives the full variable domain: SAVISQKPSRDICQRGTSLTIQCQVDSQVTMMFWYRQQPGQSLTLIATANQGSEATYESGFVIDKFPISRPNLTFSTLTVSNMSPEDSSIYLCSVGAGQETQYFGPGTRLLVL.

The chain has TRBV5-4 and TRBJ2-7, with D tentatively TRBD2 (6 bases). Trimming removed 0 bases from V and 3 bases from J, with 10 bases in between. The CDR3 is made up of 14 amino acids. The germline V gene has CDR1 SGHNT and CDR2 YYREEE (reference sequence). In nucleotides, the CDR3 is TGTGCCAGCAGCTTGGCCGGCGGGGTCTACGAGCAGTACTTC. This gives the protein CASSLAGGVYEQYF.

The chain carries TRBV19 and TRBJ2-2, with TRBD1 identical over 8 bases. The length of the CDR3 is 14 residues. The germline V gene has CDR1 LNHDA and CDR2 SQIVND (reference sequence). The trim removed 6 bases at V and 7 bases at J, leaving 7 bases unmatched. The CDR3 region has the DNA TGTGCCAGTAGCATCCAGGGGGCAAACGGGGAGCTGTTTTTT. It is translated as CASSIQGANGELFF.

The chain links TRBV27 to TRBJ2-2; the match to TRBD2 covers 15 bases. From germline, CDR1 is MNHEY and CDR2 SMNVEV (reference sequence). The junction had 3 bases not matched to a gene; V was cut back by 8 bases and J by 2 bases. The CDR3 is 16 amino acids. CDR3 nucleotides: TGTGCCAGCGGGGGACTAGCGGGGGGAAACACCGGGGAGCTGTTTTTT. Encoded protein: CASGGLAGGNTGELFF.

This clone was recorded once. The chain carries TRBV30 and TRBJ2-2; 7 bases are a match to TRBD1. This CDR3 is 14 amino acids long. Germline-derived CDR1 and CDR2 are GTSNPN and SVGIG (reference sequence). CDR3 sequence (DNA): TGTGCTTGTACAGGGGCTTCGAACACCGGGGAGCTGTTTTTT. It encodes CACTGASNTGELFF. The whole variable domain, remainder taken from reference TRBV30 and TRBJ2-2, is SQTIHQWPATLVQPVGSPLSLECTVEGTSNPNLYWYRQAAGRGLQLLFYSVGIGQISSEVPQNLSASRPQDRQFILSSKKLLLSDSGFYLCACTGASNTGELFFGEGSRLTVL.

This clone was detected once. The genes are TRBV5-1 and TRBJ2-5, with TRBD1 as a possible D gene (6 bases). Germline CDR1 reads SGHRS; CDR2 reads YFSETQ. V lost 4 bases, J lost 1 base, and 14 bases lay in between. The CDR3 length is 15 residues. CDR3 amino acids: CASSRNTGSQETQYF. CDR3 DNA: TGCGCCAGCAGCCGGAACACAGGGTCCCAAGAGACCCAGTACTTC.

The chain combines TRBV30 with TRBJ1-2, with 8 bases lining up with TRBD1. Germline assignment: CDR1 GTSNPN and CDR2 SVGIG (reference sequence). CDR3 size: 12 residues. J was trimmed by 4 bases and V by 3 bases; bases with no gene match: 1. The CDR3 nucleotides read TGTGCCTGGAGCCAGGGGGCCTATGGCTACACCTTC. Translation: CAWSQGAYGYTF. The complete variable domain, with remaining parts taken from reference TRBV30 and TRBJ1-2, reads SQTIHQWPATLVQPVGSPLSLECTVEGTSNPNLYWYRQAAGRGLQLLFYSVGIGQISSEVPQNLSASRPQDRQFILSSKKLLLSDSGFYLCAWSQGAYGYTFGSGTRLTVV.

The chain employs TRBV19 and TRBJ2-7; D not certain. Trimming cost V 3 bases and J 2 bases, with 11 bases left between them. CDR1 is LNHDA and CDR2 is SQIVND in the germline V gene (reference sequence). This CDR3 has 14 residues. CDR3 in DNA: TGTGCCAGTAGTATTTCCTGGTCTACCTACGAGCAGTACTTC. Protein sequence: CASSISWSTYEQYF.

The chain joins TRBV2 to TRBJ2-1, with TRBD2 identical over 9 bases. This CDR3 is 19 amino acids long. Unmatched junction bases numbered 17, after V lost 5 bases and J lost 3 bases. CDR1 and CDR2 from the germline V gene are SNHLY and FYNNEI. CDR3 sequence reads: CASSSRLMGLATGYNEQFF. CDR3 DNA: TGTGCCAGCAGTTCCCGCCTGATGGGACTAGCCACGGGCTACAATGAGCAGTTCTTC. The full variable domain, in which reference TRBV2 and TRBJ2-1 provide the parts outside the CDR3, is EPEVTQTPSHQVTQMGQEVILRCVPISNHLYFYWYRQILGQKVEFLVSFYNNEISEKSEIFDDQFSVERPDGSNFTLKIRSTKLEDSAMYFCASSSRLMGLATGYNEQFFGPGTRLTVL.

This chain connects TRBV5-1 to TRBJ2-7, with D unresolved. Trimming took 4 bases from V and 9 from J, leaving 17 bases between them. CDR1 SGHRS and CDR2 YFSETQ come from the germline V gene. This CDR3 region has 13 residues. In DNA, the CDR3 is TGCGCCAGCAGCGAGGCCTTGTTTGCCTGGCAGTACTTC. It is translated as CASSEALFAWQYF.

The chain employs TRBV2 and TRBJ1-4; D not resolved. Trimming shortened V by 6 bases and J by 3 bases, and 14 bases separated the two germline ends. CDR3 length: 15 residues. CDR1 SNHLY and CDR2 FYNNEI come from the germline V gene. The DNA for the CDR3 is TGTGCCAGCAGCGAGCGACTGGATGCTAATGAAAAACTGTTTTTT. It translates to CASSERLDANEKLFF. The full variable domain, in which reference TRBV2 and TRBJ1-4 provide the parts outside the CDR3, is EPEVTQTPSHQVTQMGQEVILRCVPISNHLYFYWYRQILGQKVEFLVSFYNNEISEKSEIFDDQFSVERPDGSNFTLKIRSTKLEDSAMYFCASSERLDANEKLFFGSGTQLSVL.

The sample holds one count of this clone. The chain employs TRBV7-2 and TRBJ2-7; D is unresolved. V was pared by 0 bases and J by 3 bases, with 9 bases between. The germline V gene encodes CDR1 SGHTA and CDR2 FQGNSA. The CDR3 consists of 14 residues. Here the CDR3 DNA reads TGTGCCAGCAGCTTAGCGCCAAACAGCTACGAGCAGTACTTC. Protein: CASSLAPNSYEQYF.

This chain links TRBV3-1 (or the pseudogene TRBV3-2) with TRBJ1-5, with D hard to call. Germline V gene sequence: CDR1 LGHDT, CDR2 YNNKEL (reference sequence). The CDR3 totals 14 residues. V lost 4 bases to trimming and J lost 4 bases, with 11 bases between them. The CDR3 DNA sequence: TGTGCCAGCAGCCCTCGGAGTGGTAATCAGCCCCAGCATTTT. Translating it yields CASSPRSGNQPQHF.

This clone was counted once. This chain uses TRBV5-4 with TRBJ2-7, with TRBD2 identical over 9 bases. Trimming took 4 bases from V and 3 from J; bases not matched to a gene: 5. Germline V gene data show CDR1 as SGHNT and CDR2 as YYREEE (reference sequence). The CDR3 extends over 14 amino acids. CDR3 in amino acids: CASSTGTSSYEQYF. CDR3 DNA: TGTGCCAGCAGCACCGGGACTAGCAGCTACGAGCAGTACTTC.

The rearrangement joins TRBV10-3 to TRBJ1-3, with TRBD1 as a possible D gene (6 bases). Trimming left V 4 bases short and J 7 bases short, with 8 bases between. Germline loops: CDR1 ENHRY, CDR2 SYGVKD. The CDR3 runs 12 residues. The DNA for the CDR3 is TGTGCCATCAGTGGAAGGGGGAACACCATATATTTT. Its protein product is CAISGRGNTIYF.

The chain links TRBV11-2 to TRBJ2-7; 7 bases are shared with TRBD2. CDR3 length: 17 amino acids. Germline V gene sequence: CDR1 SGHAT, CDR2 FQNNGV. After removal of 5 bases from V and 7 bases from J, the junction contained 20 bases not matched to a gene. This CDR3 is CASSPLIGGVHGLEQYF. The CDR3 DNA sequence: TGTGCCAGCAGCCCCCTTATTGGGGGGGTGCACGGGCTAGAGCAGTACTTC.

The chain is built from TRBV7-3 and TRBJ2-7; TRBD2 matches 8 bases. This CDR3 is 14 amino acids long. V lost 2 bases, J lost 5 bases, and 5 bases stayed unmatched. Per germline, CDR1 SGHTA and CDR2 FQGTGA. The CDR3 reads CASSLGRGGHEQYF. The CDR3 DNA reads as TGTGCCAGCAGCTTAGGACGGGGGGGCCACGAGCAGTACTTC.

The V and J genes are TRBV5-4 and TRBJ2-2; D is unclear. Germline assignment: CDR1 SGHNT and CDR2 YYREEE (reference sequence). The CDR3 sequence is 12 residues long. Between the trimmed V and J ends, which lost 3 bases and 3 bases, there was a span of 3 bases. CDR3: CASSSDTGELFF. CDR3 coding DNA: TGTGCCAGCAGCTCGGACACCGGGGAGCTGTTTTTT.

V is TRBV5-5 and J is TRBJ1-3; 8 nucleotides match TRBD1. The V and J ends lost 3 bases and 1 base, in that order; junction bases with no gene match: 12. CDR3 length: 18 amino acids. Germline V gene data show CDR1 as SGHKS and CDR2 as YYEKEE (reference sequence). The CDR3 sequence is CASSSTAGTGSSGNTIYF. In nucleotides, the CDR3 is TGTGCCAGCAGCTCCACAGCCGGGACAGGTAGTTCTGGAAACACCATATATTTT.